This T cell receptor beta chain was obtained from a study of identical twins. Overall study results and limits: For out-of-frame alpha sequences shared by twins, low generation probability was in excess.

This clonotype was detected a few times. Its specificity is not known. Each CDR3 protein gets one entry after TCRdb re-called the 5' RACE reads with MiXCR. The sample contains hundreds of thousands of distinct CDR3 sequences, approximately 24% of which appear only once. This CDR3 has 12 amino acids. The V end lost 4 bases, the J end lost 3 bases, and 10 bases lay between the germline ends. CDR1 SQVTM and CDR2 ANQGSEA come from the germline V gene. These data are also associated with another study on T cells expressing NK-cell markers. From that study: With respect to HCMV, most of the eight sequenced donors were seropositive, and one was seronegative. CD8+ T cells in 5 or 6 donors included dominant NKG2C+ clonotypes at roughly 1.0-7.0%.

The sequence derives from a woman aged 18-30 years in good health. The sample consisted of CD4+ T cells sorted from blood. The chain joins TRBV29-1 to TRBJ2-7; D might be TRBD1 or TRBD2, each matching 6 bases. This CDR3 is CSVVGGLYEQYF. Written as DNA, the CDR3 is TGCAGCGTTGTTGGGGGGCTCTACGAGCAGTACTTC.